The rows below give T cell receptor beta chains drawn from one sample of a study of early T cells in non-severe SARS-CoV-2 infection. TCRdb independently ran MiXCR on the 5' RACE reads; one entry per CDR3 protein. The table lists 30,000 to 40,000 distinct CDR3 sequences, 8% to 9.5% of them singletons. Sample: whole blood. The receptors stem from an adult who was a healthcare worker with PCR-confirmed SARS-CoV-2 infection or an uninfected control (not recorded which). Both conserved end residues are part of each CDR3. Each record gives: CDR3 DNA, CDR3 protein, D gene, V gene, clone size, J gene. D genes are given only for firm matches. Not all rows give a size; the values are once, few, many and, for expanded clones, a class.

TGTGCCAGCTCACCACTGGGAGCTATAAGCAATCAGCCCCAGCATTTT	CASSPLGAISNQPQHF	-	TRBV18	many	TRBJ1-5
TGTGCCAGCAGCCCCGTTGTAACAAATCAGCCCCAGCATTTT	CASSPVVTNQPQHF	-	TRBV7-8	few	TRBJ1-5
TGTGCCAGTAGTATAGCCTCACAGGGACGGGAGACCCAGTACTTC	CASSIASQGRETQYF	-	TRBV19	few	TRBJ2-5
TGCAGCGTAGCTACCTCGACAGGGCGGAATCAGCCCCAGCATTTT	CSVATSTGRNQPQHF	TRBD1	TRBV29-1	many	TRBJ1-5
TGTGCCTGGAGGGAAGGAATTGGTTGGGGAGCTTTCTTT	CAWREGIGWGAFF	-	TRBV30	many	TRBJ1-1
TGCAGCGTTGGTGCTAGCGGGGGGAGCTCCTACGAGCAGTACTTC	CSVGASGGSSYEQYF	TRBD2	TRBV29-1	-	TRBJ2-7
TGCAGTGCTATTAGGGGACTAGTTTCCTACGAGCAGTACTTC	CSAIRGLVSYEQYF	TRBD2	TRBV20-1	many	TRBJ2-7
TGCGCCAGCAGCTTGGGGACAGTTAATGAAAAACTGTTTTTT	CASSLGTVNEKLFF	-	TRBV5-1	few	TRBJ1-4
TGTGCCAGCAGCTTGGTGCGGGGACAATACTACGAGCAGTACTTC	CASSLVRGQYYEQYF	-	TRBV7-9	few	TRBJ2-7
TGTGCCAGCAGTTTTACAGGGCCGCCCCAGCATTTT	CASSFTGPPQHF	-	TRBV7-2	few	TRBJ1-5
TGCGCCAGCAGCGAGGGACAGGGGGCTAATTTTTATGGCTACACCTTC	CASSEGQGANFYGYTF	TRBD1	TRBV5-1	many	TRBJ1-2
TGTGCCAGCAGCTCCGGGGACACAGATACGCAGTATTTT	CASSSGDTDTQYF	-	TRBV28	many	TRBJ2-3
TGTGCCAGTAGTAACCCCGGCAAGGGCGAGCGACCCTACGAGCAGTACTTC	CASSNPGKGERPYEQYF	-	TRBV19	many	TRBJ2-7
TGCAGTGCTAACCGGCAGGGGGCGAATGAGCAGTACTTC	CSANRQGANEQYF	TRBD1	TRBV20-1	many	TRBJ2-7
TGTGCCAGCAGCAAAGAAAGTCCTAGGGGGCTCTGGGAAAAACTGTTTTTT	CASSKESPRGLWEKLFF	-	TRBV21-1	many	TRBJ1-4
TGTGCCAGCACTCAAACCGGGGGATACTACGAGCAGTACTTC	CASTQTGGYYEQYF	-	TRBV12-3/TRBV12-4	few	TRBJ2-7
TGCAGTGCTATTGGCCCCACAGGGGGAAACACCATATATTTT	CSAIGPTGGNTIYF	-	TRBV20-1	few	TRBJ1-3
TGTGCCAGCAGCTTGGGATCCACGGCTGGGGAGACCCAGTACTTC	CASSLGSTAGETQYF	-	TRBV7-6	many	TRBJ2-5
TGTGCCAGCAGTCTACAGGACTACGAGCAGTACTTC	CASSLQDYEQYF	-	TRBV3-1	many	TRBJ2-7
TGTGCCAGCAGTTTATCGTGGGGGGCGGATGAGCAGTTCTTC	CASSLSWGADEQFF	-	TRBV27	many	TRBJ2-1
TGTGCCAGCAGCAAAACAGTGAGCCTTTACAATGAGCAGTTCTTC	CASSKTVSLYNEQFF	-	TRBV3-1	many	TRBJ2-1
TGTGCCTGGGCTACTTGGGACAGGGGTAGCGAGCAGTACTTC	CAWATWDRGSEQYF	TRBD1	TRBV30	-	TRBJ2-7
TGCAGCGTTGCTACCGGGACCTCATCGGGGGGCTACACCTTC	CSVATGTSSGGYTF	-	TRBV29-1	many	TRBJ1-2
TGTGCCAGCAGCTTGGACAGACCAACCTACAATGAGCAGTTCTTC	CASSLDRPTYNEQFF	-	TRBV5-4	many	TRBJ2-1
TGTGCCAGCAGCCTATTTTGGGGGGTCCCGACAACTAATGAAAAACTGTTTTTT	CASSLFWGVPTTNEKLFF	-	TRBV4-2	-	TRBJ1-4
TGTGCCAGCCAAACAGGGGGATCACCCCTCCACTTT	CASQTGGSPLHF	TRBD1	TRBV14	once	TRBJ1-6
TGTGCCACCGGGGCAGTTTATAATTCACCCCTCCACTTT	CATGAVYNSPLHF	-	TRBV7-3	many	TRBJ1-6
TGTGCCAGCAGCTACCCCCCAGGGGGGAACACTGAAGCTTTCTTT	CASSYPPGGNTEAFF	TRBD1	TRBV6-2/TRBV6-3	few	TRBJ1-1
TGTGCCAGCAGCGGGACAGACTATGGCTACACCTTC	CASSGTDYGYTF	TRBD1	TRBV2	many	TRBJ1-2
TGTGCCAGCAGCCCCACCAGCTCTGGGGCCAACGTCCTGACTTTC	CASSPTSSGANVLTF	-	TRBV6-5	many	TRBJ2-6
TGCAGTGCCAAGTATAGCGGGGGGTACAATGAGCAGTTCTTC	CSAKYSGGYNEQFF	TRBD2	TRBV20-1	-	TRBJ2-1
TGTGCCAGCAGCTTGGTGCAGGGGGCAGGCTACACCTTC	CASSLVQGAGYTF	TRBD1	TRBV5-4	many	TRBJ1-2
TGTGCCAGCAGCGTAGATCCAGATACGCAGTATTTT	CASSVDPDTQYF	-	TRBV9	many	TRBJ2-3
TGCGCCAGCAGCTTGGGAGGTACGAACCTGGACGAGCAGTACTTC	CASSLGGTNLDEQYF	-	TRBV5-1	-	TRBJ2-7
TGTGCCAGCAGCTTCAGGGGAGGCCACACTGAAGCTTTCTTT	CASSFRGGHTEAFF	-	TRBV5-4	medium-sized	TRBJ1-1
TGTGCCAGCAGCGAGAGGGGGGCGACTAATGAAAAACTGTTTTTT	CASSERGATNEKLFF	-	TRBV9	-	TRBJ1-4
TGCAGCGTCGCCGCGGGGGGGCCCAATCAGCCCCAGCATTTT	CSVAAGGPNQPQHF	-	TRBV29-1	many	TRBJ1-5
TGTGCCAGCAGCTTAGGGCAGGCCCAAGAGACCCAGTACTTC	CASSLGQAQETQYF	-	TRBV7-3	many	TRBJ2-5
TGTGCCAGCAGAAGGTTCGCAACTAATGAAAAACTGTTTTTT	CASRRFATNEKLFF	-	TRBV12-3/TRBV12-4	few	TRBJ1-4
TGCGCCAGCAGCCAAGTATACCTAAGGGATGAAAAACTGTTTTTT	CASSQVYLRDEKLFF	-	TRBV4-3	-	TRBJ1-4
TGTGCCAGCAGGGTCGGGTCCGAGCAGTACTTC	CASRVGSEQYF	-	TRBV28	many	TRBJ2-7
TGTGCCAGCAGTGACGCCGGGCAAGATACGCAGTATTTT	CASSDAGQDTQYF	-	TRBV6-4	many	TRBJ2-3
TGTGCCAGCATCCCGGGACAGCTTTCACCCCTCCACTTT	CASIPGQLSPLHF	TRBD1	TRBV6-6	many	TRBJ1-6
TGTGCCAGCAGCTTAGACAGGGGGATTGAGCAGTTCTTC	CASSLDRGIEQFF	TRBD1	TRBV7-3	few	TRBJ2-1
TGCAGTGCTCAGCGGGGGGGCCCCTACGAGCAGTACTTC	CSAQRGGPYEQYF	TRBD2	TRBV20-1	few	TRBJ2-7
TGTGCCAGCTCCCTCGACAGGGGCGGTGAGACCCAGTACTTC	CASSLDRGGETQYF	TRBD1	TRBV18	many	TRBJ2-5
TGTGCCATCAGTGAGCGGGGGGCTCCCACCGGGGAGCTGTTTTTT	CAISERGAPTGELFF	-	TRBV10-3	many	TRBJ2-2
TGCAGTGCTAGAGACCCGGGCCAGAAATACACAGATACGCAGTATTTT	CSARDPGQKYTDTQYF	-	TRBV20-1	-	TRBJ2-3
TGCAGTGCCCCGGACTTAAATGGGAATGAGCAGTTCTTC	CSAPDLNGNEQFF	-	TRBV20-1	-	TRBJ2-1
TGTGCCAGCAGCTTGGCGGCCACAGATACGCAGTATTTT	CASSLAATDTQYF	-	TRBV7-9	many	TRBJ2-3
TGTGCCAGCAGTCCAACGGGACAGGTACACTATGGCTACACCTTC	CASSPTGQVHYGYTF	TRBD1	TRBV7-2	-	TRBJ1-2
TGTGCCTGGAGTGTCAGGGGCATATCCTCTGGGGCCAACGTCCTGACTTTC	CAWSVRGISSGANVLTF	-	TRBV30	-	TRBJ2-6
TGTGCCAGCAGTCCGGAGGGACAGGTCTATGGCTACACCTTC	CASSPEGQVYGYTF	TRBD1	TRBV12-3/TRBV12-4	many	TRBJ1-2
TGTGCCTGGAGGGACCCCGGGACTAGGGGGCGGGGTGAGCAGTTCTTC	CAWRDPGTRGRGEQFF	-	TRBV30	many	TRBJ2-1